This entry features one T cell receptor beta chain sequence. Its antigen is undetermined. 5'RACE primed from the constant segment yielded TCR alpha and TCR beta cDNA libraries bearing sample barcodes and UMIs. In TCRdb, the 5' RACE reads were re-called with MiXCR into one record per CDR3 protein. The table shows hundreds of thousands of distinct CDR3 sequences, with about a sixth occurring only once. The data derive from a study of T-cell memory formation after mild COVID-19. Whole-study context: In these data, TCR clusters were largely donor specific. Whole-study results and caveats: Cross-reactive memory apparently joined, as some responding clones appeared in pre-infection memory.

CDR1 is SGDLS and CDR2 is YYNGEE in the germline V gene. V was shortened by 0 bases and J by 2 bases, with 16 bases between the two germline ends. The CDR3 covers 17 residues. The chain joins TRBV9 to TRBJ2-3, with D unclear. The source of this sequence is a man between 18 and 29 years old who had mild COVID-19 (a few samples of this study predate the infection). Cell type and time point are not known. The sample comprised PBMCs or a T cell subset sorted from them (not recorded which). Here the CDR3 reads CASSVDGVPGITDTQYF. As DNA, the CDR3 is TGTGCCAGCAGCGTAGACGGTGTCCCCGGTATCACAGATACGCAGTATTTT.